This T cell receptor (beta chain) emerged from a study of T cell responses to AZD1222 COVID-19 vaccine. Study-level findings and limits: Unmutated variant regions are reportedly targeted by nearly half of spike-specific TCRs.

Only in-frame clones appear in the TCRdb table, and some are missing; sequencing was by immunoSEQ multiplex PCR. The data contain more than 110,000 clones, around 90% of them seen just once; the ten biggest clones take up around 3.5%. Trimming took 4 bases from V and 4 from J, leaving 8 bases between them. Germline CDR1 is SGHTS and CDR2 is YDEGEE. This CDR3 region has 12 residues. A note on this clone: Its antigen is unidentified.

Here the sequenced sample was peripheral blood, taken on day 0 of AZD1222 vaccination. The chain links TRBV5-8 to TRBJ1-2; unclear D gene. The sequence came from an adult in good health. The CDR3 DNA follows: TGTGCCAGCAGCCTGTCTGGCTATGGCTACACCTTC. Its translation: CASSLSGYGYTF.